One sample yielded the 2 T cell receptor beta chains listed below, sequenced in a study of graft-versus-host responses after intestinal transplantation. Measured with immunoSEQ multiplex PCR; TCRdb has only the in-frame clones, and not every one. The sample shows around 19,000 clones, approximately 46% of them seen only once. The source was alloreactive CD4+ T cells from a mixed lymphocyte reaction culture, collected before intestinal transplant. Subset denoted: CFSE-low proliferating T cells sorted from approximately 6-day pre-transplant mixed lymphocyte reaction (GvH or HvG direction). Receptors were obtained from a human patient who received an intestinal transplant.

The CDR3 protein is CASSEEGPSGYTF. For the CDR3, the DNA is TGTGCCAGCAGTGAGGAGGGGCCGAGTGGCTACACCTTC. The rearrangement uses TRBV6-1 and TRBJ1-2; tentative D call: TRBD1 (5 bases). The germline gives CDR1 MNHNS, CDR2 SASEGT. The CDR3 is 13 amino acids. Trimming took 3 bases from V and 7 from J, leaving 12 bases between them.

This clone was seen a few times. The genes are TRBV14 and TRBJ2-1; D might be TRBD2 (7 bases). Germline-derived CDR1 and CDR2 are SGHDN and FVKESK. This CDR3 has 18 residues. Trimming shortened V by 0 bases and J by 3 bases, and 18 bases separated the two germline ends. Here the CDR3 reads CASSQEVRRGGVYNEQFF. The DNA for the CDR3 is TGTGCCAGCAGCCAAGAGGTCCGAAGGGGGGGGGTCTACAATGAGCAGTTCTTC. Drawing the rest from reference TRBV14 and TRBJ2-1, the complete variable domain is EAGVTQFPSHSVIEKGQTVTLRCDPISGHDNLYWYRRVMGKEIKFLLHFVKESKQDESGMPNNRFLAERTGGTYSTLKVQPAELEDSGVYFCASSQEVRRGGVYNEQFFGPGTRLTVL.